One sample yielded the 18 T cell receptor beta chains listed below, sequenced in a study of patients and donors after allogeneic stem cell transplantation. A single record per CDR3 protein comes from TCRdb applying MiXCR to the RT-PCR reads. This table has some 150,000 distinct CDR3 sequences, 30% to 45% appearing once. The sequencing input was blood, either unsorted or a sorted T cell fraction (not recorded which). These receptors were obtained from a human donor who was either an allogeneic HSCT recipient or a stem cell or donor lymphocyte infusion donor (not recorded which). It is not recorded whose cells these are; they may come from a transplant donor.

This chain links TRBV6-1 with TRBJ1-3, with unresolved D. The V gene's germline CDR1 is MNHNS and CDR2 SASEGT. The CDR3 loop spans 16 amino acids. V lost 4 bases and J lost 0, with 13 bases in between. The CDR3, as DNA: TGTGCCAGCAGTGGACCGCTCGGTCTCTCTGGAAACACCATATATTTT. Translating it yields CASSGPLGLSGNTIYF.

The rearrangement joins TRBV2 to TRBJ2-1, with D perhaps TRBD1 (5 bases). In germline, CDR1 is SNHLY, CDR2 FYNNEI. V shed 11 bases and J shed 8 bases, with 10 bases lying between them. This CDR3 comprises 10 residues. CDR3 residues: CASEGDEQFF. The CDR3 nucleotides are TGTGCCTCCGAAGGGGATGAGCAGTTCTTC.

The rearrangement joins TRBV6-2 or TRBV6-3 to TRBJ1-2; the match to TRBD1 covers 7 bases. The trim removed 6 bases at V and 4 bases at J, leaving 5 bases unmatched. From germline, CDR1 is MNHEY and CDR2 SVGEGT. The CDR3 has 13 residues. This CDR3 is CASSEQGIYGYTF. CDR3 coding DNA: TGTGCCAGCAGCGAACAGGGGATCTATGGCTACACCTTC.

This chain links TRBV12-3 or TRBV12-4 with TRBJ1-5; TRBD1 matches at 9 bases. V dropped 3 bases and J dropped 6; count of bases not matched to a gene: 3. The CDR3 has 14 amino acids. CDR3 amino acids: CASSLGDRAQPQHF. The CDR3 coding sequence is TGTGCCAGCAGTTTGGGGGACAGGGCTCAGCCCCAGCATTTT.

This clonotype occurred a few times. V and J are TRBV3-1 and TRBJ1-5; D unclear. From germline, CDR1 is LGHDT and CDR2 YNNKEL (reference sequence). The CDR3 covers 13 residues. Trimming pared 1 base from V and 5 bases from J, leaving 6 bases between. The CDR3 region has the DNA TGTGCCAGCAGCCAAGGGTGGGATCAGCCCCAGCATTTT. It yields the protein CASSQGWDQPQHF. Full variable domain (rest looked up from reference TRBV3-1 and TRBJ1-5): DTAVSQTPKYLVTQMGNDKSIKCEQNLGHDTMYWYKQDSKKFLKIMFSYNNKELIINETVPNRFSPKSPDKAHLNLHINSLELGDSAVYFCASSQGWDQPQHFGDGTRLSIL.

The chain has TRBV12-3 or TRBV12-4 and TRBJ2-3; 8 bases agree with TRBD2. CDR3 length equals 15 residues. Losses at the gene ends were 3 bases for V and 2 bases for J; bases not matched to a gene: 4. The chain's CDR3 is CASSFYGGATDTQYF. CDR3 coding DNA: TGTGCCAGCAGTTTCTACGGGGGGGCCACAGATACGCAGTATTTT.

The chain links TRBV27 to TRBJ2-7, with TRBD1 as a possible D gene (6 bases). V was shortened by 8 bases and J by 0 bases, with 17 bases between the two germline ends. The length of the CDR3 is 15 residues. Germline V gene sequence: CDR1 MNHEY, CDR2 SMNVEV (reference sequence). In DNA, the CDR3 is TGTGCCAGCCCCTCAGAGGGGGTTCCCTCCTACGAGCAGTACGTC. This encodes CASPSEGVPSYEQYV.

The rearrangement links TRBV6-1 to TRBJ2-2, with 7 bases identical to TRBD2. The CDR3 has 14 residues. Germline CDR1 reads MNHNS; CDR2 reads SASEGT. V dropped 7 bases and J dropped 1; count of bases not matched to a gene: 3. The CDR3 sequence: CASTGGVNTGELFF. DNA for the CDR3: TGTGCCAGCACTGGGGGGGTGAACACCGGGGAGCTGTTTTTT.

The chain recombines TRBV2 with TRBJ1-2; 7 nucleotides agree with TRBD1. CDR1 is SNHLY, CDR2 FYNNEI, per germline. The CDR3 spans 15 residues. Unmatched junction bases numbered 4, after V lost 3 bases and J lost 0 bases. The CDR3 here is CASSERDRPNYGYTF. CDR3 nucleotide sequence: TGTGCCAGCAGTGAGAGGGACAGACCTAACTATGGCTACACCTTC.

The rearrangement uses TRBV6-1 and TRBJ1-2; D gene ambiguous. Trimming stripped 1 base from V and 3 bases from J, with 9 bases between. This CDR3 region has 14 residues. The germline CDR1 and CDR2 sequences are MNHNS and SASEGT. The CDR3: CASSEGPRDYGYTF. CDR3 bases: TGTGCCAGCAGTGAAGGGCCCCGGGACTATGGCTACACCTTC.

CDR3 nucleotide sequence: TGTGCCAGCAGCCCGACTACCTCGAACACCGGGGAGCTGTTTTTT. Protein sequence: CASSPTTSNTGELFF. The chain has TRBV7-9 and TRBJ2-2; D is possibly TRBD2 (5 bases). Trimming pared 5 bases from V and 0 bases from J, leaving 10 bases between. The CDR3 contains 15 residues. CDR1 is SEHNR and CDR2 is FQNEAQ in the germline V gene (reference sequence).

This clonotype was seen a handful of times. This sequence joins TRBV12-3 or TRBV12-4 and TRBJ2-4; TRBD2 is a possible D gene (5 bases). Trimming took 5 bases from V and 9 from J, leaving 8 bases between them. The CDR3 runs to 11 residues. The CDR3 DNA sequence: TGTGCCAGCAGTCCCGAGGGCATTCAGTACTTC. Translated, it gives CASSPEGIQYF.

CDR3 sequence reads: CASSPEGLRQYF. The CDR3 bases are TGTGCCAGCAGCCCCGAGGGTTTAAGGCAGTACTTC. The gene calls are TRBV7-6 and TRBJ2-7, with TRBD2 as a possible D gene (5 bases). Trimming pared 5 bases from V and 9 bases from J, leaving 14 bases between. Per the germline V gene, CDR1 is SGHVS and CDR2 is FNYEAQ. The CDR3 is made up of 12 amino acids.

This chain joins TRBV27 and TRBJ1-6; 9 positions match TRBD1. Losses at the gene ends were 3 bases for V and 7 bases for J; bases not matched to a gene: 4. The CDR3 totals 15 residues. Germline V lookup: CDR1 MNHEY, CDR2 SMNVEV (reference sequence). DNA for the CDR3: TGTGCCAGCAGTTTCACCGGGACAGGGAATTCACCCCTCCACTTT. Its translation is CASSFTGTGNSPLHF.

Only a few counts were recorded for this clonotype. The genes are TRBV7-8 and TRBJ1-5; 7 bases line up with TRBD1. Germline V lookup: CDR1 SGHVS, CDR2 FQNEAQ. This CDR3 spans 14 amino acids. With 4 bases clipped from V and 3 bases from J, the junction kept 3 bases outside the gene matches. The CDR3 is CASSSTGDNQPQHF. The CDR3 nucleotides read TGTGCCAGCAGCTCCACAGGGGACAATCAGCCCCAGCATTTT.

CDR3 sequence reads: CASSLRDTSMNTEAFF. CDR3 in DNA: TGTGCCAGCAGCTTAAGGGACACGTCCATGAACACTGAAGCTTTCTTT. The genes are TRBV7-9 and TRBJ1-1; tentative D call: TRBD1 (6 bases). V was shortened by 2 bases and J by 0 bases, with 13 bases between the two germline ends. From germline, CDR1 is SEHNR and CDR2 FQNEAQ (reference sequence). The CDR3 length is 16 residues. Full variable domain (outside the CDR3, taken from reference TRBV7-9 and TRBJ1-1): DTGVSQNPRHKITKRGQNVTFRCDPISEHNRLYWYRQTLGQGPEFLTYFQNEAQLEKSRLLSDRFSAERPKGSFSTLEIQRTEQGDSAMYLCASSLRDTSMNTEAFFGQGTRLTVV.

The V call is TRBV7-8, the J call TRBJ2-3; 12 nucleotides match TRBD2. CDR1 is SGHVS, CDR2 FQNEAQ, per germline. Unmatched junction bases numbered 8, after V lost 3 bases and J lost 1 base. The CDR3 loop spans 18 amino acids. The CDR3, as DNA: TGTGCCAGCAGCTTTAGACTAGCGGGGGAGTTACGCACAGATACGCAGTATTTT. It is translated as CASSFRLAGELRTDTQYF.

This clonotype has a handful of counts. This sequence joins TRBV28 and TRBJ1-1, with D possibly matching TRBD1 (6 bases). The length of the CDR3 is 16 residues. Germline V gives CDR1 MDHEN, CDR2 SYDVKM. Trimming pared 6 bases from V and 0 bases from J, leaving 17 bases between. This CDR3 reads CASRSNRDRMNTEAFF. In DNA form, the CDR3 reads TGTGCCAGCAGATCCAACCGAGACAGGATGAACACTGAAGCTTTCTTT.